The 7 T cell receptor beta chains below were found in one sample sequenced in a study of technical replicates of blood from several donors. Assay: immunoSEQ multiplex PCR; the TCRdb copy retains only in-frame clones and omits some. The sample consists of over 75,000 clones, nearly 97% of them appearing once. Material: T cells isolated from PBMCs. The receptors were gathered from a human donor in good health.

CDR3 amino acids: CASSDGTEAQYF. The CDR3 DNA reads TGTGCCAGCAGTGATGGAACGGAGGCGCAGTATTTT. This chain links TRBV2 with TRBJ2-3, with a weak D call TRBD2 (5 bases). Trimming took off 3 bases at V and 10 bases at J, with 11 bases between the two ends. The CDR3 is 12 residues long. Per germline, CDR1 SNHLY and CDR2 FYNNEI.

This chain joins TRBV5-1 and TRBJ1-4, with D perhaps TRBD1 (5 bases). The V end lost 0 bases, the J end lost 7 bases, and 10 bases lay between the germline ends. This CDR3 is 14 amino acids long. Germline lookup yields CDR1 SGHRS and CDR2 YFSETQ. CDR3 region: CASSLEQGAEKLFF. CDR3 sequence (DNA): TGCGCCAGCAGCTTGGAGCAGGGTGCTGAAAAACTGTTTTTT.

This chain joins TRBV28 and TRBJ2-2; 8 nucleotides agree with TRBD2. CDR1 and CDR2 from the germline V gene are MDHEN and SYDVKM. J lost 3 bases, V lost 5 bases, and 8 bases had no gene match. This CDR3 is built from 16 residues. The chain's CDR3 is CASSRLAGGDTGELFF. DNA of the CDR3: TGTGCCAGCAGTAGGCTAGCGGGTGGTGACACCGGGGAGCTGTTTTTT.

The chain joins TRBV7-9 to TRBJ1-5, with a possible D match to TRBD1 (6 bases). The germline CDR1 and CDR2 sequences are SEHNR and FQNEAQ (reference sequence). V was cut by 3 bases and J by 0 bases, with 18 bases left in between. The CDR3 extends over 18 amino acids. CDR3 residues: CASSFWQGPKASNQPQHF. The CDR3, as DNA: TGTGCCAGCAGCTTTTGGCAGGGGCCGAAAGCTAGCAATCAGCCCCAGCATTTT. Complete variable domain (other parts from reference TRBV7-9 and TRBJ1-5): DTGVSQNPRHKITKRGQNVTFRCDPISEHNRLYWYRQTLGQGPEFLTYFQNEAQLEKSRLLSDRFSAERPKGSFSTLEIQRTEQGDSAMYLCASSFWQGPKASNQPQHFGDGTRLSIL.

Regarding this clone: Other DNA variants within this sample encode the same CDR3. This chain joins TRBV5-1 and TRBJ2-7; TRBD1 matches at 11 bases. In germline, CDR1 is SGHRS, CDR2 YFSETQ. This CDR3 spans 15 amino acids. V shed 3 bases and J 1 base; nucleotides not matched to a gene: 3. The CDR3 nucleotides read TGCGCCAGCAGCTCCGGGACAGGGGGATCCTACGAGCAGTACTTC. This translates into CASSSGTGGSYEQYF.

The CDR3 is CASSLYSGDRAVEQYF. For the CDR3, the DNA is TGTGCCAGCAGCTTATACTCGGGCGACAGGGCGGTCGAGCAGTACTTC. This chain uses TRBV7-8 with TRBJ2-7; TRBD1 matches 7 bases. J was trimmed by 6 bases and V by 2 bases; bases with no gene match: 13. The CDR3 contains 16 residues. Germline CDR1 and CDR2: SGHVS and FQNEAQ.

J is TRBJ1-1 and V is TRBV18; D is ambiguous. The germline gives CDR1 KGHSH, CDR2 LQKENI. Trimming stripped 3 bases from V and 1 base from J, with 12 bases between. The CDR3 is 15 amino acids. As DNA, the CDR3 is TGTGCCAGCTCACCCGGTAGCAACGGGAACACTGAAGCTTTCTTT. Translated, it gives CASSPGSNGNTEAFF.